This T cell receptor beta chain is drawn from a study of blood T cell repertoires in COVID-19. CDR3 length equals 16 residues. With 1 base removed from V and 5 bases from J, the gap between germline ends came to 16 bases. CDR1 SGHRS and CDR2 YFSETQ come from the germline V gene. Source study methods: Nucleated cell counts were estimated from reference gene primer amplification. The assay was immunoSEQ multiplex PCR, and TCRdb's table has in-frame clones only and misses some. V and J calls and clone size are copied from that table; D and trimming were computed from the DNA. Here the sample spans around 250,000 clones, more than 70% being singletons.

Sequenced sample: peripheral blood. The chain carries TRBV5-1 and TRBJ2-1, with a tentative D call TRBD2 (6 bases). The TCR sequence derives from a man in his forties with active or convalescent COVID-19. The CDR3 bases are TGCGCCAGCAGCTTGAGTAGCGGAGAGCCAAACAATGAGCAGTTCTTC. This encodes CASSLSSGEPNNEQFF. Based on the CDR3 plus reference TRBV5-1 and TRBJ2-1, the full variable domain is KAGVTQTPRYLIKTRGQQVTLSCSPISGHRSVSWYQQTPGQGLQFLFEYFSETQRNKGNFPGRFSGRQFSNSRSEMNVSTLELGDSALYLCASSLSSGEPNNEQFFGPGTRLTVL.